This entry lists 3 T cell receptor beta chains sequenced from one sample in a study of T cell repertoires in aging, cancer and after chemotherapy. A mixed TRB-A/B primer pool amplified rearranged TRB by multiplex touch-down PCR. TCRdb re-derived calls from the multiplex PCR reads in MiXCR, one entry per CDR3 protein. The sample lists over 2,000 distinct CDR3 sequences, roughly 30% occurring once. Amplification of TCR beta used genomic DNA extracted from peripheral blood. The sequenced sample consisted of blood. These receptors all come from a human donor with a solid tumor.

V gene TRBV6-1 combines with J gene TRBJ2-7; the D gene is possibly TRBD1 (6 bases). In germline, CDR1 is MNHNS, CDR2 SASEGT. The CDR3 is 14 residues long. Trimming removed 5 bases from V and 0 bases from J, with 11 bases in between. The CDR3 is CASSPRTVSYEQYF. Written as DNA, the CDR3 is TGTGCCAGCAGTCCCAGGACAGTCTCCTACGAGCAGTACTTC.

This clonotype was counted between two and nine times. The chain carries TRBV5-1 and TRBJ2-3; 12 nucleotides match TRBD1. The CDR3 runs to 14 residues. V gave up 4 bases and J gave up 4 bases; unmatched junction bases: 1. Germline CDR1 and CDR2: SGHRS and YFSETQ. For the CDR3, the DNA is TGCGCCAGCAGCGGGACAGGGGGCCCAGATACGCAGTATTTT. It specifies CASSGTGGPDTQYF.

This clonotype is large in the sample. The chain employs TRBV30 and TRBJ2-1; 9 nucleotides line up with TRBD1. Looked up from germline, CDR1 is GTSNPN and CDR2 is SVGIG (reference sequence). The junction had 14 bases not matched to a gene; V was cut back by 4 bases and J by 13 bases. The CDR3 contains 14 residues. The CDR3: CAWMSGTGSWPQFF. As DNA, the CDR3 is TGTGCCTGGATGAGCGGGACAGGGTCTTGGCCTCAGTTCTTC.